These T cell receptor beta chains were read from a single sample in a study of shared clonotypes between healthy human individuals. Clones were sequenced by immunoSEQ multiplex PCR, and TCRdb holds only the in-frame ones, with some missing. Of about 1.5 million clones in the sample, approximately 97% are singletons; the top ten hold about 1.2%. Material for sequencing was naive CD4+ T cells sorted from blood. These TCRs come from a man in his thirties or forties in good health. Both conserved end residues are part of each CDR3. The D gene is left open where the match is weak. Some rows mark clone size as missing; the rest say once, few, many or name a class of expanded clone.

V gene: TRBV13; D gene: TRBD2; clone size: once; J gene: TRBJ2-3; CDR3 DNA: TGTGCCAGCAGCTTGAGGGTGGGCGGGAGTGGCACAGATACGCAGTATTTT; CDR3 protein: CASSLRVGGSGTDTQYF
V gene: TRBV7-9; D gene: -; clone size: -; J gene: TRBJ1-4; CDR3 DNA: TGTGCCAGCAGCCGGCGGGTGACGAATGAAAAACTGTTTTTT; CDR3 protein: CASSRRVTNEKLFF
V gene: TRBV19; D gene: -; clone size: -; J gene: TRBJ2-7; CDR3 DNA: TGTGCCAGTAGTATTTCAGGCTACTACGAGCAGTACTTC; CDR3 protein: CASSISGYYEQYF
V gene: TRBV27; D gene: TRBD2; clone size: -; J gene: TRBJ2-2; CDR3 DNA: TGTGCCAGCAGTCCCTGGACTAGCGGGGCCACCGGGGAGCTGTTTTTT; CDR3 protein: CASSPWTSGATGELFF
V gene: TRBV10-2; D gene: TRBD1; clone size: -; J gene: TRBJ1-3; CDR3 DNA: TGCGCCAGCAGCTCCCTCCGGGACAGGGGGAAGTCAGGGGGAAACACCATATATTTT; CDR3 protein: CASSSLRDRGKSGGNTIYF
V gene: TRBV2; D gene: -; clone size: -; J gene: TRBJ2-1; CDR3 DNA: TGTGCCAGCAGTGAAATGCATAACAACAATGAGCAGTTCTTC; CDR3 protein: CASSEMHNNNEQFF
V gene: TRBV1; D gene: -; clone size: -; J gene: TRBJ1-3; CDR3 DNA: TGCACCAGCAGCCAAGCTTTTGTAGGAAACACCATATATTTT; CDR3 protein: CTSSQAFVGNTIYF
V gene: TRBV2; D gene: -; clone size: once; J gene: TRBJ2-3; CDR3 DNA: TGTGCCAGCCCTCGACTGAGCACAGATACGCAGTATTTT; CDR3 protein: CASPRLSTDTQYF
V gene: TRBV9; D gene: TRBD2; clone size: -; J gene: TRBJ2-7; CDR3 DNA: TGTGCCAGCAGCGCGACTAGCAGCTCCTACGAGCAGTACTTC; CDR3 protein: CASSATSSSYEQYF
V gene: TRBV27; D gene: -; clone size: -; J gene: TRBJ2-7; CDR3 DNA: TGTGCCAGCAGTTTCCAGGGGCTGAGCTCCTACGAGCAGTACTTC; CDR3 protein: CASSFQGLSSYEQYF
V gene: TRBV9; D gene: -; clone size: -; J gene: TRBJ2-1; CDR3 DNA: TGTGCCAGCAGCTCCCCGCGGTTTGCCGTGGGCAACAATGAGCAGTTCTTC; CDR3 protein: CASSSPRFAVGNNEQFF
V gene: TRBV18; D gene: -; clone size: -; J gene: TRBJ2-7; CDR3 DNA: TGTGCCAGCTCACACACCGGGACGGAGTTCTACGAGCAGTACTTC; CDR3 protein: CASSHTGTEFYEQYF
V gene: TRBV7-9; D gene: -; clone size: -; J gene: TRBJ2-5; CDR3 DNA: TGTGCCAGCAGCACCGCTGGGACCCAGTACTTC; CDR3 protein: CASSTAGTQYF
V gene: TRBV7-9; D gene: -; clone size: -; J gene: TRBJ1-3; CDR3 DNA: TGTGCCAGCAGCTTATGGTTGGAGGCCAACACCATATATTTT; CDR3 protein: CASSLWLEANTIYF
V gene: TRBV27; D gene: -; clone size: -; J gene: TRBJ1-1; CDR3 DNA: TGTGCCAGCAGTGGTTTAGGGGGTTATACTGAAGCTTTCTTT; CDR3 protein: CASSGLGGYTEAFF
V gene: TRBV9; D gene: -; clone size: once; J gene: TRBJ1-2; CDR3 DNA: TGTGCCAGCAGCGGTCGGGGGGAGGGCCACTATGGCTACACCTTC; CDR3 protein: CASSGRGEGHYGYTF
V gene: TRBV6-5; D gene: -; clone size: -; J gene: TRBJ2-7; CDR3 DNA: TGTGCCAGCAGTTACTCGCCAGGGATCGTCTACGAGCAGTACTTC; CDR3 protein: CASSYSPGIVYEQYF
V gene: TRBV29-1; D gene: TRBD1; clone size: -; J gene: TRBJ1-1; CDR3 DNA: TGCAGCGTTTGGGGGGACAGGCGAATCGTATTGAACACTGAAGCTTTCTTT; CDR3 protein: CSVWGDRRIVLNTEAFF
V gene: TRBV5-6; D gene: TRBD2; clone size: -; J gene: TRBJ2-1; CDR3 DNA: TGTGCCAGCTCCCTGGGAGGGACCAATGAGCAGTTCTTC; CDR3 protein: CASSLGGTNEQFF
V gene: TRBV5-1; D gene: TRBD2; clone size: -; J gene: TRBJ2-3; CDR3 DNA: TGCGCCAGCAGGACTAGCGGGAGTGACACAGATACGCAGTATTTT; CDR3 protein: CASRTSGSDTDTQYF
V gene: TRBV28; D gene: -; clone size: -; J gene: TRBJ1-1; CDR3 DNA: TGTGCCAGCACCCCCCCGGGGCTGAACACTGAAGCTTTCTTT; CDR3 protein: CASTPPGLNTEAFF
V gene: TRBV14; D gene: TRBD2; clone size: -; J gene: TRBJ2-7; CDR3 DNA: TGTGCCAGCAGCCAGTCCTTCTTAGCGGGAGTAAGGGACGAGCAGTACTTC; CDR3 protein: CASSQSFLAGVRDEQYF